This T cell receptor (beta chain) was obtained from a study of blood T cell repertoires in COVID-19 (dated by TCRdb to 2019 to 2021). Background on the whole study: Samples from collaborators originated in the United States, Italy and Spain and spanned both the acute and convalescent phases of COVID-19. The samples were drawn from two sources: the first 160 participants of the ongoing ImmuneRACE study, and 1,254 subjects contributed by 6 global collaborators. The prospective study material was composed of cDNA or gDNA derived from T cells, B-cell-depleted T cells, or PBMCs. Sample metadata almost always included a de-identified subject ID, COVID-19 status, age in years and sex. Where available, HLA class I and class II types were taken from metadata supplied by the sample provider and were not determined by assay-based typing. The repertoires were made available in a free public database intended to serve as a resource for research on the immune response to SARS-CoV-2. The dataset comprised deeply sampled blood TCRbeta repertoires from subjects exposed to, actively infected with, or recovered from COVID-19.

TCRbeta CDR3 regions were amplified from genomic DNA by means of the immunoSEQ Assay, a bias-controlled multiplex PCR. Processing in the source paper ran as follows. The number of nucleated cells in each sample was estimated by amplification of reference gene primers within the assay. To quantify the absolute abundance of each unique TCRbeta CDR3 rearrangement, sequence reads were collapsed and filtered. For each sample, productive Simpson clonality was calculated as the square root of Simpson's diversity index over productive rearrangements. TCRdb provides this immuneACCESS table in a form limited to in-frame rearrangements. Some clones are lacking; in checked studies, under half of them reflect an unresolved V gene, and why the rest are absent is not known. For V, J and clone size, that table is used; D and trimming come from the DNA. This sample has more than 250,000 clones in its table, and more than 80% of those were observed once. Nearly 6.5% of the sample is in the top ten clones.

On this clone: Its antigen has not been determined. Base qualities are missing; no much larger clone stands one base away.

Overall study outcomes, separate from this receptor: The amount of clinical and demographic metadata varied by source and participant and was provided uncurated.

Inclusive of the bounding cysteine and phenylalanine, the CDR3 is 16 residues long. Of the read, only the CDR3 DNA is kept; its 48 bases are in frame from base 1. CDR1 is given as GTSNPN and CDR2 as SVGIG, both from the germline V gene (reference sequence). V sheds 2 bases and J sheds 3 bases, leaving 16 bases between their ends. A second Seattle source provided samples from volunteer blood donors who had recovered from COVID-19. The collaborating institutions used their own protocols to collect whole blood in K2EDTA tubes. For TCRbeta analysis, collaborator samples were shipped as frozen whole blood, as isolated PBMCs, or as DNA extracted from either sample type.

The origin of this receptor is a young man who had recovered from COVID-19. The sample comprised peripheral blood. The rearrangement combines TRBV30 with TRBJ1-4, with no confidently assigned D gene. The nucleotides are TGTGCCTGGAGTTCTCCAAGGTGCGGAGCTAATGAAAAACTGTTTTTT. This codes for CAWSSPRCGANEKLFF.